The 21 T cell receptor beta chains below come from one sample, sequenced in a study of blood T cell repertoires in COVID-19. The repertoire was sequenced with immunoSEQ multiplex PCR; TCRdb's copy has only in-frame clones and lacks some. The sample carries around 220,000 clones, 80% recorded once. Sequenced sample: PBMCs or T cells enriched from blood (not recorded which). These TCRs come from a middle-aged woman with acute COVID-19.

This chain joins TRBV4-3 and TRBJ1-1; TRBD1 aligns across 11 bases. V lost 1 base, J lost 0 bases, and 4 bases stayed unmatched. The germline V gene encodes CDR1 LGHNA and CDR2 YSLEER. The CDR3 extends over 17 amino acids. The CDR3 protein is CASSQGTGGPLNTEAFF. The CDR3 bases are TGCGCCAGCAGCCAAGGGACAGGGGGCCCCTTGAACACTGAAGCTTTCTTT.

This chain links TRBV28 with TRBJ1-6, with TRBD1 as a possible D gene (5 bases). The CDR3 has 15 residues. V lost 5 bases and J lost 8, with 16 bases in between. CDR1 is MDHEN and CDR2 is SYDVKM in the germline V gene. CDR3 nucleotides: TGTGCCAGCAGTCTACGATCCATGGGGCATTCACCCCTCCACTTT. Residues: CASSLRSMGHSPLHF.

The chain employs TRBV15 and TRBJ1-1; TRBD1 might be the D (5 bases). The CDR3 is 15 residues long. Germline CDR1 is LNHNV and CDR2 is YYDKDF (reference sequence). V gave up 5 bases and J gave up 2 bases, with 15 bases separating them. Written as DNA, the CDR3 is TGTGCCACCAGCGCCGCCTGGGGGGGTAACACTGAAGCTTTCTTT. Residues: CATSAAWGGNTEAFF.

This chain uses TRBV5-1 with TRBJ2-3; 10 bases are shared with TRBD1. The V gene end was trimmed by 6 bases and the J gene end by 2 bases; junction bases not matched to a gene: 9. Germline CDR1 SGHRS, CDR2 YFSETQ. The CDR3 length is 16 residues. Here the CDR3 DNA reads TGCGCCAGCACCCCCCGGGACAGGGGATACACAGATACGCAGTATTTT. This sequence encodes CASTPRDRGYTDTQYF.

This clone was detected once. The CDR3 DNA reads TGTGCCTGGGAACCAGTAAATGAAAAACTGTTTTTT. This codes for CAWEPVNEKLFF. The V and J genes are TRBV30 and TRBJ1-4; D remains ambiguous. V lost 5 bases and J lost 5, with 9 bases in between. The germline CDR1 and CDR2 sequences are GTSNPN and SVGIG (reference sequence). This CDR3 contains 12 residues.

The chain recombines TRBV2 with TRBJ2-2; weak D call: TRBD2 (7 bases). V was pared by 7 bases and J by 4 bases, with 19 bases between. This CDR3 contains 16 residues. Germline V CDR1 and CDR2: SNHLY, FYNNEI. In DNA form, the CDR3 reads TGTGCCAGCATCCACCGGAAGGGAGGGGGCACCGGGGAGCTGTTTTTT. Translation: CASIHRKGGGTGELFF.

The chain couples TRBV10-3 to TRBJ1-1; 7 bases agree with TRBD1. V lost 8 bases to trimming and J lost 1 base; unmatched junction nucleotides: 7. This CDR3 comprises 14 residues. Germline loops: CDR1 ENHRY, CDR2 SYGVKD. CDR3 nucleotide sequence: TGTGCCATCGCCACCAGGGGGGAGAACACTGAAGCTTTCTTT. It codes for CAIATRGENTEAFF.

This chain connects TRBV7-2 to TRBJ2-3; D perhaps matches TRBD2 (6 bases). The CDR3 sequence is 16 residues long. Trimming shortened V by 0 bases and J by 0 bases, and 10 bases separated the two germline ends. Germline V gene lookup returns CDR1 SGHTA and CDR2 FQGNSA. The chain's CDR3 is CASSLACSGSTDTQYF. The DNA of the CDR3 is TGTGCCAGCAGCTTAGCGTGCAGCGGGAGCACAGATACGCAGTATTTT.

The chain employs TRBV9 and TRBJ2-1; D is unresolved. Trimming took 0 bases from V and 6 from J, leaving 10 bases between them. The CDR3 extends over 14 amino acids. Per the germline V gene, CDR1 is SGDLS and CDR2 is YYNGEE. CDR3 nucleotide sequence: TGTGCCAGCAGCGTAGGAATAGAGCTCAATGAGCAGTTCTTC. As protein: CASSVGIELNEQFF.

The V and J genes are TRBV6-5 and TRBJ1-2; 9 bases are shared with TRBD1. Germline assignment: CDR1 MNHEY and CDR2 SVGAGI. The CDR3 extends over 16 amino acids. The V gene end was trimmed by 4 bases and the J gene end by 1 base; junction bases not matched to a gene: 7. The CDR3 here is CASSSARDRVNYGYTF. The CDR3, as DNA: TGTGCCAGCAGTTCGGCCCGGGACAGGGTTAACTATGGCTACACCTTC.

This clone turned up a few times. V and J are TRBV5-6 and TRBJ2-7; D is unresolved. The CDR3 totals 14 residues. Trimming pared 2 bases from V and 3 bases from J, leaving 12 bases between. CDR1 and CDR2 (germline): SGHDT, YYEEEE. The CDR3 loop is CASSLGLSGYEQYF. Written as DNA, the CDR3 is TGTGCCAGCAGCTTAGGTTTATCGGGCTACGAGCAGTACTTC.

The V call is TRBV5-5, the J call TRBJ1-4, with TRBD1 as a possible D gene (5 bases). Trimming removed 2 bases at V and 4 bases at J, with 12 bases between. Germline V gene lookup returns CDR1 SGHKS and CDR2 YYEKEE (reference sequence). The CDR3 totals 15 residues. CDR3: CASSFGDRVNEKLFF. DNA for the CDR3: TGTGCCAGCAGCTTCGGCGACAGAGTTAATGAAAAACTGTTTTTT.

The rearrangement links TRBV11-2 to TRBJ2-7; D is undetermined. The V end was cut by 2 bases, the J end by 5 bases, with 13 bases between. The CDR3 consists of 14 residues. Germline assignment: CDR1 SGHAT and CDR2 FQNNGV. DNA for the CDR3: TGTGCCAGCAGCTTACGGCTCCCAGGTCACGAGCAGTACTTC. Translating gives CASSLRLPGHEQYF.

This clone was detected a few times. The chain recombines TRBV5-8 with TRBJ2-1; maybe TRBD1 (6 bases). This CDR3 has 14 residues. Germline values: CDR1 SGHTS, CDR2 YDEGEE. V was pared by 2 bases and J by 4 bases, with 10 bases between. CDR3 sequence: CASSLGQLYNEQFF. The CDR3 bases are TGTGCCAGCAGCTTAGGACAGCTATACAATGAGCAGTTCTTC.

The chain uses TRBV24-1 and TRBJ1-4; perhaps TRBD1 as D (5 bases). This CDR3 has 15 residues. V lost 2 bases to trimming and J lost 8 bases, with 14 bases between them. The germline CDR1 and CDR2 sequences are KGHDR and SFDVKD. CDR3: CATSDSVAPGEKLFF. CDR3 sequence (DNA): TGTGCCACCAGTGATTCAGTGGCCCCAGGGGAAAAACTGTTTTTT.

The V call is TRBV7-2, the J call TRBJ2-1, with 8 bases lining up with TRBD2. The length of the CDR3 is 16 residues. V was pared by 5 bases and J by 6 bases, with 12 bases of the junction left unmatched. In germline, CDR1 is SGHTA, CDR2 FQGNSA. CDR3 bases: TGTGCCAGCAGCCTCACCCTAGCGGGTTGGGCCAATGAGCAGTTCTTC. Amino acids: CASSLTLAGWANEQFF.

The gene calls are TRBV11-3 and TRBJ2-1, with 12 bases lining up with TRBD2. The CDR3 is 16 residues long. V was pared by 4 bases and J by 6 bases, with 7 bases of the junction left unmatched. Germline V gene sequence: CDR1 SGHNT, CDR2 YENEEA. CDR3 sequence: CASSSSVTSGSNEQFF. The CDR3 nucleotides read TGTGCCAGCAGCTCCTCGGTGACTAGCGGGAGCAATGAGCAGTTCTTC. The full variable domain, with the rest looked up from reference TRBV11-3 and TRBJ2-1, is EAGVVQSPRYKIIEKKQPVAFWCNPISGHNTLYWYLQNLGQGPELLIRYENEEAVDDSQLPKDRFSAERLKGVDSTLKIQPAELGDSAVYLCASSSSVTSGSNEQFFGPGTRLTVL.

The rearrangement joins TRBV7-9 to TRBJ2-5, with 11 nucleotides matching TRBD1. The CDR3 sequence is 15 residues long. The V segment lost 5 bases and the J segment 4 bases; nucleotides outside the gene matches: 6. From germline, CDR1 is SEHNR and CDR2 FQNEAQ (reference sequence). CDR3 coding DNA: TGTGCCAGCAGCAAGGACAGGGGGCAGGTAGAGACCCAGTACTTC. Its protein product is CASSKDRGQVETQYF.

For this clone: Other DNA sequences within the sample encode an identical CDR3. This chain connects TRBV2 to TRBJ1-5, with 7 bases lining up with TRBD1. V gave up 6 bases and J gave up 0 bases; unmatched junction bases: 2. The CDR3 has 14 amino acids. Germline V gene lookup returns CDR1 SNHLY and CDR2 FYNNEI. CDR3 DNA sequence: TGTGCCAGCAGACAGGGGTATAGCAATCAGCCCCAGCATTTT. Protein product: CASRQGYSNQPQHF.

CDR3 region: CASSQEGAGDYEQYF. In DNA, the CDR3 is TGTGCCAGCAGCCAAGAAGGTGCAGGGGACTACGAGCAGTACTTC. The rearrangement joins TRBV4-2 to TRBJ2-7, with D tentatively TRBD1 (6 bases). The CDR3 totals 15 residues. Germline V CDR1 and CDR2: LGHNA, YNFKEQ. Trimming cost V 0 bases and J 3 bases, with 12 bases left between them.

The J gene is TRBJ1-5, the V gene TRBV3-1 (or the pseudogene TRBV3-2); D gene ambiguous. The germline V gene encodes CDR1 LGHDT and CDR2 YNNKEL (reference sequence). Trimming took 0 bases from V and 4 from J, leaving 13 bases between them. The CDR3 consists of 16 residues. The CDR3 loop is CASSQDLSSPNQPQHF. CDR3 nucleotides: TGTGCCAGCAGCCAAGATCTGAGTTCGCCAAATCAGCCCCAGCATTTT.